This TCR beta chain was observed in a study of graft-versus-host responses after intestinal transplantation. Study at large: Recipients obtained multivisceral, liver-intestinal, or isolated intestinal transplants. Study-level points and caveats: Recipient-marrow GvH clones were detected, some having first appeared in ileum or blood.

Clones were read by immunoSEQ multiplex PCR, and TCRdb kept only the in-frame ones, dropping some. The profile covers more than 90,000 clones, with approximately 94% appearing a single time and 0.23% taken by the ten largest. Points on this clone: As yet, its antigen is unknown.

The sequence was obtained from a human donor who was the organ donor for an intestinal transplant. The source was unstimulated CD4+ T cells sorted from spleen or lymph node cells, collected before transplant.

Here the CDR3 DNA reads TGTGCCAGCACCTGGGTAAGGGGTCACGAGCAGTACTTC. It specifies CASTWVRGHEQYF. This sequence joins TRBV6-5 and TRBJ2-7, with D perhaps matching TRBD1 (5 bases). Per germline, CDR1 MNHEY and CDR2 SVGAGI. The length of the CDR3 is 13 residues. The germline V and J ends were trimmed by 7 bases and 5 bases, with 15 bases remaining between them.